This T cell receptor beta chain originates from a study of blood T cell repertoires in COVID-19. About the research overall: Samples of COVID-19 (acute and convalescent) were obtained from the United States, Italy and Spain.

Enrolled through a virtual design, the participants were between 18 and 89 years of age and came from about two dozen US areas. Either two negative PCRs, clearance, or symptom resolution qualified Cohort 3 donors as recovered. Trimming took 6 bases from V and 7 from J; bases not matched to a gene: 2. Germline V lookup: CDR1 MNHEY, CDR2 SVGAGI. The CDR3 sequence is 13 residues long. Profiling relied on immunoSEQ multiplex PCR, and the TCRdb table lists in-frame clones only, not all of them. The sample holds about 220,000 clones, about four fifths seen once. Source material: PBMCs or T cells enriched from blood (not recorded which). The chain joins TRBV6-5 to TRBJ2-7; 14 bases are a match to TRBD2. The clonotype originates from a woman between 35 and 50 years old who had recovered from COVID-19. For the CDR3, the DNA is TGTGCCAGCAGGGGACTAGCGGGAGATGAGCAGTACTTC. Its translation is CASRGLAGDEQYF.